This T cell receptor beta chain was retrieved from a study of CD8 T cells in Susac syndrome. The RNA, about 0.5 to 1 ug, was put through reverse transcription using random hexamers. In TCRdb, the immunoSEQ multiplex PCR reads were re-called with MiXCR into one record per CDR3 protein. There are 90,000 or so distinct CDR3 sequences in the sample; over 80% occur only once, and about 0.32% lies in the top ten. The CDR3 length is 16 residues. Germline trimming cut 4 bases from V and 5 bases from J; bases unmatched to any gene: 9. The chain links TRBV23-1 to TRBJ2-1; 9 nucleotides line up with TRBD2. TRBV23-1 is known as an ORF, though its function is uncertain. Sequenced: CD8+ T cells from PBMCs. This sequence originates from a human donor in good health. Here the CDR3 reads CASSRMRGGLHNEQFF. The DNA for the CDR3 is TGCGCCAGCAGTCGCATGCGGGGGGGCCTCCACAATGAGCAGTTCTTC.